This TCR beta chain stems from a study of T-cell memory formation after mild COVID-19. CDR3 length equals 17 residues. V shed 4 bases and J shed 8 bases, with 27 bases lying between them. The germline CDR1 and CDR2 sequences are SGHKS and YYEKEE (reference sequence). This clonotype was observed a handful of times. TCR alpha and TCR beta cDNA libraries with sample barcodes and UMIs came from 5'RACE using constant-segment primers. TCRdb re-derived calls from the 5' RACE reads in MiXCR, one entry per CDR3 protein. The sample has hundreds of thousands of distinct CDR3 sequences; 17% are singletons. The source material was PBMCs or a T cell subset sorted from them (not recorded which). The sequence was collected from an adult woman who had mild COVID-19 (a few samples of this study predate the infection). Cell type and time point are not known. This chain joins TRBV5-5 and TRBJ1-2; D is uncertain. The CDR3 loop is CASSREVTGSRERGYTF. The CDR3 DNA follows: TGTGCCAGCAGCCGGGAGGTTACGGGTTCACGTGAACGGGGCTACACCTTC.